The 32 T cell receptor beta chains below come from one sample, sequenced in a study of blood T cells in healthy people across ages (dated by TCRdb to between 2015 and 2016). Library preparation used 5' RACE. Sequencing was carried out with an Illumina HiSeq 2500. A second about 7 to 12 cycle PCR used a sample-barcoded 5' primer and a J-beta primer mix. TCRdb itself trimmed the public reads at Q25 with fastp, ran MiXCR and retained productive beta chains. Each record represents a unique CDR3 protein, reported with the most common genes and DNA among its rows. The sample records hundreds of thousands of distinct CDR3 sequences, 20% to 25% of which are singletons. The top ten constitute roughly 22% of the sample. Sequenced input: blood. The receptor source for this set is a man between 65 and 85 years old in good health.

The chain uses TRBV12-3 or TRBV12-4 and TRBJ1-4; 9 bases are a match to TRBD1. The V segment lost 7 bases and the J segment 7 bases; nucleotides outside the gene matches: 7. This CDR3 spans 14 amino acids. The CDR3 DNA reads as TGTGCCAGCACTACCGGGACAGGGCTTGAAAAACTGTTTTTT. Its protein is CASTTGTGLEKLFF.

This clonotype was counted many times. This rearrangement joins TRBV10-3 to TRBJ2-3; D is undetermined. The CDR3 totals 14 residues. Trimming took off 4 bases at V and 6 bases at J, with 14 bases between the two ends. Germline CDR1 is ENHRY and CDR2 is SYGVKD. The CDR3 nucleotides are TGTGCCATCAGTGCCGAGCCGCTTGAGGATACGCAGTATTTT. Translated, it gives CAISAEPLEDTQYF.

This clonotype occurred a few times. The chain joins TRBV23-1 to TRBJ2-3; D might be TRBD2 (5 bases). TRBV23-1 is an open reading frame, and its role is uncertain. V gave up 0 bases and J gave up 2 bases, with 15 bases separating them. This CDR3 has 17 residues. The CDR3 spells CASSQSWAAENTDTQYF. The CDR3, as DNA: TGCGCCAGCAGTCAATCCTGGGCAGCGGAGAACACAGATACGCAGTATTTT.

This clonotype was counted a few times. The chain links TRBV6-6 to TRBJ2-3; 8 bases align to TRBD2. Germline CDR1 and CDR2: MNHNY and SVGAGI (reference sequence). V gave up 9 bases and J gave up 4 bases; unmatched junction bases: 12. The CDR3 contains 15 residues. The CDR3 is CASARERGRSDTQYF. For the CDR3, the DNA is TGTGCCAGTGCGAGGGAGCGGGGGAGGTCAGATACGCAGTATTTT.

The chain joins TRBV29-1 to TRBJ1-2; D gene unclear. V was clipped by 5 bases and J by 2 bases, with 12 bases between them. This CDR3 is 13 amino acids long. Germline V CDR1 and CDR2: SQVTM, ANQGSEA. The CDR3 is CSVIGSENYGYTF. The DNA for the CDR3 is TGCAGCGTTATCGGCAGTGAAAACTATGGCTACACCTTC.

V is TRBV18 and J is TRBJ2-7, with 11 bases fitting TRBD2. Trimming cost V 5 bases and J 2 bases; bases outside gene matches: 8. This CDR3 is 16 amino acids long. Germline V gene sequence: CDR1 KGHSH, CDR2 LQKENI. CDR3 protein: CASSSTTSGVTYEQYF. CDR3 nucleotides: TGTGCCAGCTCATCCACGACTAGCGGGGTCACCTACGAGCAGTACTTC.

V gene TRBV3-1 combines with J gene TRBJ1-4, with D possibly TRBD1 on 6 matching bases. The CDR3 is made up of 16 amino acids. Trimming removed 3 bases at V and 6 bases at J, with 17 bases between. The germline CDR1 and CDR2 sequences are LGHDT and YNNKEL (reference sequence). CDR3 bases: TGTGCCAGCAGCCATCTCGGTGGACAGTTGGATGAAAAACTGTTTTTT. Encoded protein: CASSHLGGQLDEKLFF.

There are a few counts of this clonotype. V and J are TRBV29-1 and TRBJ2-5, with 10 bases matching TRBD1. Trimming cost V 4 bases and J 4 bases; bases outside gene matches: 3. Germline V lookup: CDR1 SQVTM, CDR2 ANQGSEA. The CDR3 extends over 13 amino acids. The DNA for the CDR3 is TGCAGCGTTGCGACAGGGGGCGCAGAGACCCAGTACTTC. Protein: CSVATGGAETQYF. The full variable domain, completed using reference TRBV29-1 and TRBJ2-5, is SAVISQKPSRDICQRGTSLTIQCQVDSQVTMMFWYRQQPGQSLTLIATANQGSEATYESGFVIDKFPISRPNLTFSTLTVSNMSPEDSSIYLCSVATGGAETQYFGPGTRLLVL.

V is TRBV6-2 or TRBV6-3 and J is TRBJ2-3; D not resolved. Germline V gives CDR1 MNHEY, CDR2 SVGEGT. The CDR3 runs 13 residues. The V gene lost 2 bases and the J gene lost 5 bases, with 8 bases spanning the gap. The CDR3 loop is CASSYAPIDTQYF. CDR3 bases: TGTGCCAGCAGTTACGCGCCAATAGATACGCAGTATTTT.

V gene TRBV9 combines with J gene TRBJ2-3; D tentatively fits TRBD1 or TRBD2 (5 bases each). CDR1 is SGDLS, CDR2 YYNGEE, per germline. V was cut by 0 bases and J by 3 bases, with 11 bases left in between. The CDR3 sequence is 15 residues long. CDR3 loop: CASSVEGTATDTQYF. DNA of the CDR3: TGTGCCAGCAGCGTAGAAGGGACGGCTACAGATACGCAGTATTTT.

This clonotype was detected ten times or more. The J gene is TRBJ2-5, the V gene TRBV12-3 or TRBV12-4; 7 bases are a match to TRBD1. CDR3 size: 14 residues. V was clipped by 3 bases and J by 3 bases; unmatched bases: 4. This chain's CDR3 is CASSLSGTEETQYF. The CDR3 DNA sequence: TGTGCCAGCAGTTTGTCCGGGACAGAAGAGACCCAGTACTTC.

This clonotype was picked up a small number of times. V usage is TRBV24-1 and J usage is TRBJ2-6; 7 nucleotides match TRBD1. The CDR3 loop spans 14 amino acids. The V and J ends lost 12 bases and 2 bases, in that order; junction bases with no gene match: 6. CDR1 KGHDR and CDR2 SFDVKD come from the germline V gene. The CDR3 is CAASTGAGANVLTF. The CDR3 coding sequence is TGTGCCGCTTCCACAGGGGCTGGGGCCAACGTCCTGACTTTC.

The rearrangement uses TRBV3-1 and TRBJ2-1; D may be TRBD1 (6 bases). CDR3 length equals 15 residues. The germline V and J ends were trimmed by 0 bases and 10 bases, with 16 bases remaining between them. Per the germline V gene, CDR1 is LGHDT and CDR2 is YNNKEL (reference sequence). CDR3 coding DNA: TGTGCCAGCAGCCAAGATGGGGGCTCCGTCATGGAGCAGTTCTTC. It codes for CASSQDGGSVMEQFF.

This clonotype was counted a few times. CDR3 coding DNA: TGCAGTGCTAGACGGGGGGCGGTAAACAATGAGCAGTTCTTC. Protein: CSARRGAVNNEQFF. The V gene is TRBV20-1, the J gene TRBJ2-1, with D possibly being TRBD2 (7 bases). Trimming took off 2 bases at V and 5 bases at J, with 13 bases between the two ends. CDR3 length equals 14 residues. CDR1 is DFQATT and CDR2 is SNEGSKA in the germline V gene (reference sequence).

This clonotype was found many times. The chain links TRBV21-1 to TRBJ2-3; the DNA was not used to check the table's D call, TRBD1. TRBV21-1 is an annotated pseudogene. The CDR3 totals 15 residues. CDR3 residues: CASGPGLPRTDTQYF. The CDR3 bases are TGTGCCAGCGGCCCAGGGTTGCCCCGCACAGATACGCAGTATTTT.

The gene calls are TRBV29-1 and TRBJ1-1, with 8 bases identical to TRBD1. The CDR3 extends over 13 amino acids. The germline V gene has CDR1 SQVTM and CDR2 ANQGSEA. V lost 7 bases and J lost 1; bases outside the gene matches: 5. The CDR3 loop is CSDWTGPNTEAFF. The CDR3 nucleotides read TGCAGCGATTGGACAGGGCCGAACACTGAAGCTTTCTTT.

This clonotype has only a few counts. J is TRBJ1-1 and V is TRBV12-3 or TRBV12-4, with a tentative D call TRBD1 (5 bases). The CDR3 loop spans 13 amino acids. Deletions cut 6 bases from V and 8 bases from J, with 16 bases between. DNA for the CDR3: TGTGCCAGCAGAACAGGATACCCGTCCGAAGCTTTCTTT. It codes for CASRTGYPSEAFF.

This clonotype was seen a few times. The chain carries TRBV20-1 and TRBJ1-2, with D perhaps TRBD1 (5 bases). Trimming removed 2 bases from V and 8 bases from J, with 18 bases in between. Germline values: CDR1 DFQATT, CDR2 SNEGSKA (reference sequence). This CDR3 has 14 residues. CDR3 sequence: CSARSGRGIWGYTF. The CDR3 DNA reads TGCAGTGCTAGATCAGGGAGGGGAATTTGGGGCTACACCTTC.

This clonotype has more than one count but fewer than ten. The CDR3, as DNA: TGCAGTGCTCCAGGACAGGGGACAACTAACTATGGCTACACCTTC. Protein: CSAPGQGTTNYGYTF. The V gene is TRBV20-1, the J gene TRBJ1-2, with 9 bases that match TRBD1. The trim removed 5 bases at V and 0 bases at J, leaving 7 bases unmatched. The germline V gene encodes CDR1 DFQATT and CDR2 SNEGSKA (reference sequence). CDR3 length: 15 residues.

This clonotype has a handful of counts. The chain links TRBV2 to TRBJ2-2; 8 bases match TRBD1. This CDR3 has 14 amino acids. Germline trimming cut 7 bases from V and 7 bases from J; bases unmatched to any gene: 8. The V gene's germline CDR1 is SNHLY and CDR2 FYNNEI. The CDR3 region has the DNA TGTGCCAGCACCCGGACAGGGTATAACGGGGAGCTGTTTTTT. Encoded protein: CASTRTGYNGELFF.

V gene TRBV12-3 or TRBV12-4 combines with J gene TRBJ1-5; 7 bases are shared with TRBD1. With V trimmed by 5 bases and J by 4 bases, 8 bases remained unmatched. The CDR3 has 15 amino acids. CDR3 DNA sequence: TGTGCCAGCAGTCCCACCACAGGGGTAAATCAGCCCCAGCATTTT. Its protein is CASSPTTGVNQPQHF.

This clonotype showed up just a few times. The rearrangement uses TRBV12-3 or TRBV12-4 and TRBJ2-7, with D unclear. The DNA end favors TRBJ2-5, so the J call may be wrong. The CDR3 has 16 residues. For the CDR3, the DNA is TGTGCCAGCAGTTTACGGTCTAACCCCCGACAAGAGACCCAGTACTTC. This encodes CASSLRSNPRQETQYF.

This clonotype was counted only a few times. In nucleotides, the CDR3 is TGTGCCAGCAGCCAAGCAGGGATTAAGGGTTACGAGCAGTACTTC. Amino acids: CASSQAGIKGYEQYF. V usage is TRBV14 and J usage is TRBJ2-7, with D possibly being TRBD1 (5 bases). The CDR3 has 15 residues. Deletions cut 1 base from V and 4 bases from J, with 14 bases between. Germline CDR1 is SGHDN and CDR2 is FVKESK.

This clonotype was counted only a few times. This chain joins TRBV3-1 and TRBJ2-1, with a weak D call TRBD2 (5 bases). CDR1 and CDR2 (germline): LGHDT, YNNKEL (reference sequence). This CDR3 has 18 residues. Trimming took off 2 bases at V and 7 bases at J, with 24 bases between the two ends. The CDR3 coding sequence is TGTGCCAGCAGCCAAAAGAGCCGAACTCTAGTGGGAGAAAATGAGCAGTTCTTC. It encodes CASSQKSRTLVGENEQFF.

This clonotype was recorded only once. This chain connects TRBV12-5 to TRBJ2-7; no firm D call. The CDR3 has 16 amino acids. CDR1 is LGHNT and CDR2 is FRNRAP in the germline V gene. V shed 0 bases and J shed 2 bases, with 14 bases lying between them. This CDR3 reads CASGLVLGQSPYEQYF. CDR3 nucleotide sequence: TGTGCTAGTGGTTTGGTACTTGGCCAGTCGCCCTACGAGCAGTACTTC.

This clonotype was observed a few times. The chain is built from TRBV5-6 and TRBJ1-6; TRBD1 might be the D (6 bases). The CDR3 covers 15 residues. V was shortened by 7 bases and J by 4 bases, with 15 bases between the two germline ends. Germline CDR1 reads SGHDT; CDR2 reads YYEEEE. Written as DNA, the CDR3 is TGTGCCAGCCACGGACAGCAGGAGTATAATTCACCCCTCCACTTT. It codes for CASHGQQEYNSPLHF.

The chain combines TRBV4-1 with TRBJ2-4; possible D gene TRBD1, 5 bases. V was pared by 3 bases and J by 8 bases, with 14 bases between. This CDR3 has 14 residues. From germline, CDR1 is MGHRA and CDR2 YSYEKL. Here the CDR3 DNA reads TGCGCCAGCAGCCAGTTAGGGCCCAGGGACATTCAGTACTTC. It is translated as CASSQLGPRDIQYF.

This clonotype has a count of ten or more. This chain uses TRBV27 with TRBJ2-5; TRBD2 matches 11 bases. Germline V gene data show CDR1 as MNHEY and CDR2 as SMNVEV (reference sequence). The CDR3 runs to 17 residues. J was trimmed by 4 bases and V by 3 bases; bases with no gene match: 10. The CDR3 DNA follows: TGTGCCAGCAGTTTGTCGTTTAGCGGGGGGGCCAGAGAGACCCAGTACTTC. It is translated as CASSLSFSGGARETQYF.

This clonotype was found a few times. The chain recombines TRBV7-3 with TRBJ2-5; D uncertain. The CDR3 extends over 15 amino acids. Germline CDR1 is SGHTA and CDR2 is FQGTGA. V dropped 2 bases and J dropped 2 bases, with 12 bases sitting between them. The CDR3: CASSLGRTNQETQYF. DNA of the CDR3: TGTGCCAGCAGCTTAGGCAGGACCAATCAAGAGACCCAGTACTTC.

This clonotype was detected only a few times. This sequence joins TRBV7-3 and TRBJ2-3, with 7 bases identical to TRBD2. Germline V gives CDR1 SGHTA, CDR2 FQGTGA. The CDR3 loop spans 15 amino acids. V shed 2 bases and J 3 bases; nucleotides not matched to a gene: 5. The CDR3 sequence is CASSLSSGVTDTQYF. The CDR3 nucleotides are TGTGCCAGCAGCTTATCCAGCGGGGTAACAGATACGCAGTATTTT.

This chain connects TRBV9 to TRBJ1-3; D gene ambiguous. The CDR3 length is 14 residues. V was trimmed by 4 bases and J by 4 bases, leaving 12 bases between them. Germline-derived CDR1 and CDR2 are SGDLS and YYNGEE. Here the CDR3 DNA reads TGTGCCAGCAGCCCCCGCATGAGCGGAAACACCATATATTTT. This translates into CASSPRMSGNTIYF.

This clonotype was seen repeatedly, ten times or more. CDR3 nucleotides: TGTGCCAGCAGCTTACGGGAGTACAATGAGCAGTTCTTC. It encodes CASSLREYNEQFF. The V gene is TRBV7-3, the J gene TRBJ2-1; possible D gene TRBD2, 6 bases. The CDR3 has 13 amino acids. V was trimmed by 2 bases and J by 4 bases, leaving 6 bases between them. Germline V lookup: CDR1 SGHTA, CDR2 FQGTGA.